This record looks at one T cell receptor (beta chain) sequence and its context. The antigen it binds to is not known. No much larger clonotype is one base removed from it; base qualities were not supplied. Preparation of the library involved 5' RACE. For sequencing, an Illumina HiSeq 2500 was employed. The second PCR ran for about 6 to 12 cycles and used a J-beta primer mix along with a sample-barcoded 5' primer. Each TCR beta cDNA molecule received a unique molecular identifier from a template-switch 5' adaptor carrying 12 random nucleotides. At least 2.5 million CDR3-containing paired-end reads were obtained from each sample. First-strand cDNA was synthesized from all RNA with the Mint cDNA synthesis kit, primed by a TRBC-specific oligonucleotide. All cDNA was treated with uracil-DNA glycosylase and then went through a first 18-cycle PCR with the universal primers M1SS and BC2_uni_R. The original pipeline was this. Normalization of each sample was performed by random selection of 1 million high-quality reads, each carrying a distinct molecular identifier. Reads with shared molecular identifiers were discarded instead of being binned into consensus sequences. MiTCR, set to a Q25 quality threshold and the strictest error-elimination algorithm, was used for CDR3 identification, clonotype clustering and error correction. A nonparametric unseen species model with Euler transformation was used to estimate lower-bound total TCR beta diversity. In TCRdb, the public reads were trimmed at Q25 with fastp and aligned with MiXCR, with productive beta chains retained. Every CDR3 protein is listed once, alongside the most common genes and DNA of its rows. TCRdb's processing, not the authors', yielded these V and J calls. The sample table holds hundreds of thousands of distinct CDR3 sequences, of which about 48% were seen once. The ten largest clones represent 13% of the sample.

Taken from cysteine to phenylalanine, the CDR3 has 15 residues. Here the CDR3 DNA is all that survives: 45 bases in frame from base 1. Looking up the germline V gene yields CDR1 SGHTA and CDR2 FQGNSA. Trimming at the junction amounts to 5 bases on V and 4 bases on J, and the germline ends lie 15 bases apart. This entry belongs to a study of blood T cells in healthy people across ages (dated by TCRdb to the mid-2010s). General notes on the study: In model experiments, template switching captured about one uniquely barcoded TCR beta cDNA molecule for every two T cells. The study measured age-related changes in TCR beta repertoire diversity using deep sequencing normalized with unique cDNA molecular identifiers. Donors were grouped into four age groups: young (average roughly 16 years), middle-aged (39), aged (around 62) and long-lived (about 82). To avoid experimental bias, donors of different ages were randomly spread across the sequencing lanes. Using the same blood draw, the study looked at two additional independent replicas of 1 million unique cDNA reads for two donors, one aged 18 to 30 and the other aged 80 or older.

The roughly 38 donors, aged 6 to 90 years, were systemically healthy Caucasian individuals from Russia. Ten milliliters of peripheral blood were drawn from each donor into EDTA-treated Vacutainer tubes. Ficoll-Paque density-gradient centrifugation was used to isolate PBMCs, with at least 6 million obtained per sample. Total RNA was extracted from PBMCs with Trizol reagent, with at least 5 micrograms obtained per sample. Naive CD45RAhigh/CD27high T cell percentages were measured by flow cytometry on a PBMC aliquot from every donor. What the study reported, not specific to this receptor: As age increased, observed TCR beta diversity per million T cells dropped in a roughly linear way, and a significant reduction was already evident by age about 40. Estimates of total diversity based on one million sequenced T cells were regarded as lower bounds and as underestimates. Donor CMV infection status was unknown, potentially confounding age-related changes in expanded clonotypes. Bulk unsorted PBMC profiling prevented conclusive comparison of naive and antigen-experienced compartments. Compared with the aged group, the long-lived group had more naive CD4+ T cells, fewer expanded clones and increased TCR diversity, suggesting age selection. There was a strong correlation between observed TCR beta diversity and the percentage of naive T cells measured by flow cytometry.

The source material was blood. The TCR sequence derives from a man younger than 45 in good health. The receptor chain draws on TRBV7-2 and TRBJ2-1; no confident D gene assignment can be made. The CDR3 in this case is CASSPRSTPYNEQFF. The bases are TGTGCCAGCAGCCCAAGATCAACGCCATACAATGAGCAGTTCTTC.